The 11 T cell receptor beta chains below all came from one sample that was sequenced in a study of T cell responses to AZD1222 COVID-19 vaccine. Only in-frame clones appear in the TCRdb table, and some are missing; sequencing was by immunoSEQ multiplex PCR. There are 60,000 to 75,000 clones in the sample; roughly 85% occur only once, and 6.5% lies in the top ten. The sequencing here drew on peripheral blood, taken 28 days after the second AZD1222 dose. Source of these receptors: an adult who received the AZD1222 COVID-19 vaccine.

The DNA for the CDR3 is TGTGCCAGCAGCTTAATGGGGGGCTGGGGCTATGGCTACACCTTC. Its protein product is CASSLMGGWGYGYTF. The chain recombines TRBV11-2 with TRBJ1-2; D might be TRBD1 (6 bases). This CDR3 spans 15 amino acids. The ends were cut back, 2 bases at V and 4 bases at J, with 14 bases in the middle. Germline V gene sequence: CDR1 SGHAT, CDR2 FQNNGV.

The CDR3 sequence is CASRGGRNTEAFF. The CDR3 bases are TGTGCCAGCAGGGGAGGGCGGAACACTGAAGCTTTCTTT. V usage is TRBV6-5 and J usage is TRBJ1-1; D remains unclear. There are 13 residues in the CDR3. Trimming removed 6 bases from V and 1 base from J, with 9 bases in between. Germline CDR1 is MNHEY and CDR2 is SVGAGI.

The J gene is TRBJ1-5, the V gene TRBV16; D is uncertain. V lost 3 bases and J 0 bases, leaving 3 bases between the germline ends. CDR1 is KGHSY and CDR2 is FQNENV in the germline V gene. The CDR3 length is 13 residues. The CDR3 coding sequence is TGTGCCAGCAGCCAGGATAGCAATCAGCCCCAGCATTTT. As protein: CASSQDSNQPQHF.

This chain connects TRBV6-5 to TRBJ2-7; the match to TRBD1 covers 11 bases. Trimming took 2 bases from V and 3 from J; bases not matched to a gene: 6. Germline CDR1 and CDR2: MNHEY and SVGAGI. The CDR3 is made up of 16 amino acids. CDR3 residues: CASSYRTGQGVYEQYF. CDR3 nucleotide sequence: TGTGCCAGCAGTTACAGGACGGGACAGGGGGTCTACGAGCAGTACTTC.

V usage is TRBV10-1 and J usage is TRBJ2-3; D not certain. CDR3 length: 14 residues. Trimming stripped 4 bases from V and 2 bases from J, with 10 bases between. CDR1 WNHNN and CDR2 SYGVQD come from the germline V gene (reference sequence). DNA of the CDR3: TGCGCCAGCAGTGTTGCAAGCTCCACAGATACGCAGTATTTT. Translated, it gives CASSVASSTDTQYF.

V gene TRBV18 combines with J gene TRBJ2-3; no reliable D call. Germline CDR1 reads KGHSH; CDR2 reads LQKENI. Trimming stripped 2 bases from V and 2 bases from J, with 8 bases between. The CDR3 extends over 14 amino acids. This chain's CDR3 is CASSPSQNTDTQYF. The CDR3 nucleotides read TGTGCCAGCTCACCATCCCAGAACACAGATACGCAGTATTTT.

In this sample, this clone turned up once. J is TRBJ2-7 and V is TRBV30, with D unclear. The CDR3 totals 13 residues. Trimming stripped 4 bases from V and 4 bases from J, with 14 bases between. The germline V gene has CDR1 GTSNPN and CDR2 SVGIG (reference sequence). DNA of the CDR3: TGTGCCTGGAAGGGCCGTTTCGGTTACGAGCAGTACTTC. It codes for CAWKGRFGYEQYF.

Notes on this clone: The sample carries other DNA sequences with the same CDR3. The rearrangement links TRBV5-1 to TRBJ2-1; a weak D match, TRBD1 (6 bases). The CDR3 has 13 amino acids. In germline, CDR1 is SGHRS, CDR2 YFSETQ. V was pared by 3 bases and J by 4 bases, with 8 bases between. CDR3 residues: CASSSRGYNEQFF. The CDR3 coding sequence is TGCGCCAGCAGCTCCAGGGGATACAATGAGCAGTTCTTC.

The genes are TRBV25-1 and TRBJ1-1; tentatively, D is TRBD1 (6 bases). Germline CDR1 reads MGHDK; CDR2 reads SYGVNS. V was clipped by 6 bases and J by 3 bases, with 14 bases between them. The CDR3 is 14 amino acids. The CDR3 protein is CASREGGEYTEAFF. The CDR3, as DNA: TGTGCCAGCAGGGAGGGGGGGGAATACACTGAAGCTTTCTTT.

The chain combines TRBV3-1 (or the pseudogene TRBV3-2) with TRBJ1-5; 10 nucleotides match TRBD1. J was trimmed by 6 bases and V by 5 bases; bases with no gene match: 4. Looked up from germline, CDR1 is LGHDT and CDR2 is YNNKEL (reference sequence). The CDR3 extends over 14 amino acids. CDR3 in DNA: TGTGCCAGCAGCGGACAGGGGGACAGTCAGCCCCAGCATTTT. This gives the protein CASSGQGDSQPQHF.

The table lists this clone with a few counts. For the CDR3, the DNA is TGTGCCAGCAGGACAGGTTCACCCCTCCACTTT. Translated, it gives CASRTGSPLHF. The V gene is TRBV6-4, the J gene TRBJ1-6, with D perhaps matching TRBD1 (6 bases). Germline V gives CDR1 MRHNA, CDR2 SNTAGT. V was cut by 6 bases and J by 9 bases, with 6 bases left in between. This CDR3 comprises 11 residues.